What follows are 14 T cell receptor beta chains derived from one specimen sequenced in a study of blood T cells in healthy people across ages (dated by TCRdb to the mid-2010s). Preparation of the library involved 5' RACE. Sequencing took place on an Illumina HiSeq 2500. A second PCR of about 6 to 11 cycles was run with a J-beta primer mix and a sample-barcoded 5' primer. TCRdb applied fastp at Q25 and MiXCR to the public reads, then kept only in-frame beta chains. When rows share a CDR3 protein, they turn into one entry using the most common DNA and genes. This sample holds 550,000 to 700,000 distinct CDR3 sequences; approximately 25% were observed only once. In total, the top ten clones hold about a fifth of the sample. The sample taken for sequencing was blood. The source is a woman in her 70s in good health.

V is TRBV7-3 and J is TRBJ1-2; perhaps TRBD1 as D (5 bases). The germline CDR1 and CDR2 sequences are SGHTA and FQGTGA. This CDR3 region has 14 residues. V was shortened by 3 bases and J by 4 bases, with 12 bases between the two germline ends. CDR3 sequence reads: CASSFGGEGYGYTF. CDR3 nucleotides: TGTGCCAGCAGCTTTGGGGGAGAAGGCTATGGCTACACCTTC.

This clonotype has just a few counts. The V gene is TRBV20-1, the J gene TRBJ1-4; TRBD1 matches 7 bases. This CDR3 has 13 amino acids. V dropped 6 bases and J dropped 7; count of bases not matched to a gene: 8. The V gene's germline CDR1 is DFQATT and CDR2 SNEGSKA (reference sequence). CDR3 amino acids: CSARGGEGEKLFF. CDR3 DNA sequence: TGCAGTGCCAGGGGGGGAGAGGGTGAAAAACTGTTTTTT.

The CDR3 here is CAISDNSNEQFF. The CDR3 region has the DNA TGTGCCATCAGTGATAATAGCAATGAGCAGTTCTTC. The chain recombines TRBV10-3 with TRBJ2-1; no clear D gene. The germline V gene has CDR1 ENHRY and CDR2 SYGVKD. Trimming took 3 bases from V and 6 from J, leaving 6 bases between them. CDR3 length equals 12 residues.

The V call is TRBV6-6, the J call TRBJ2-7, with 7 bases that match TRBD2. The CDR3 length is 12 residues. Germline loops: CDR1 MNHNY, CDR2 SVGAGI (reference sequence). The trim removed 9 bases at V and 9 bases at J, leaving 11 bases unmatched. CDR3 loop: CASPRGGSRQYF. The CDR3 bases are TGTGCCAGTCCCCGGGGAGGGTCACGGCAGTACTTC.

This clonotype was seen a few times. V usage is TRBV20-1 and J usage is TRBJ2-3; D uncertain. The germline gives CDR1 DFQATT, CDR2 SNEGSKA (reference sequence). CDR3 size: 13 residues. Between the trimmed V and J ends, which lost 5 bases and 0 bases, there was a span of 9 bases. CDR3 region: CSAVHYSTDTQYF. The CDR3 nucleotides are TGCAGTGCTGTACATTACAGCACAGATACGCAGTATTTT.

The CDR3 is CSARPPGQGSSRYGYTF. As DNA, the CDR3 is TGCAGTGCTAGACCACCGGGACAGGGGTCTTCTCGCTATGGCTACACCTTC. V gene TRBV20-1 combines with J gene TRBJ1-2, with 10 bases fitting TRBD1. The germline CDR1 and CDR2 sequences are DFQATT and SNEGSKA (reference sequence). Germline trimming cut 2 bases from V and 4 bases from J; bases unmatched to any gene: 13. The CDR3 is made up of 17 amino acids.

This clonotype turned up a few times. The rearrangement links TRBV10-3 to TRBJ1-5, with D maybe TRBD1 (6 bases). The V and J ends lost 3 bases and 4 bases respectively, with 10 bases between them. This CDR3 is built from 14 residues. CDR1 ENHRY and CDR2 SYGVKD come from the germline V gene. The CDR3 nucleotides read TGTGCCATCAGTGATAGCCAGGGGAATCAGCCCCAGCATTTT. This encodes CAISDSQGNQPQHF.

The V gene is TRBV20-1, the J gene TRBJ2-1; 14 bases align to TRBD2. CDR1 DFQATT and CDR2 SNEGSKA come from the germline V gene (reference sequence). This CDR3 comprises 15 residues. CDR3 bases: TGCAGCGTCGAGGACGGGACTAGCGGGGGTAATGAGCAGTTCTTC. This codes for CSVEDGTSGGNEQFF.

This rearrangement joins TRBV6-2 or TRBV6-3 to TRBJ2-3, with 12 positions matching TRBD2. CDR1 and CDR2 (germline): MNHEY, SVGEGT. Trimming cost V 6 bases and J 5 bases; bases outside gene matches: 9. There are 16 residues in the CDR3. CDR3: CASRPPSGGAGDTQYF. The CDR3 DNA is TGTGCCAGCAGGCCTCCTAGCGGGGGGGCGGGAGATACGCAGTATTTT.

This clonotype was seen a handful of times. The CDR3 spells CASSWTTDQETQYF. The CDR3, as DNA: TGTGCCAGCAGCTGGACGACTGATCAAGAGACCCAGTACTTC. V and J are TRBV5-4 and TRBJ2-5, with D uncertain. This CDR3 comprises 14 residues. Trimming shortened V by 3 bases and J by 2 bases, and 11 bases separated the two germline ends. The germline CDR1 and CDR2 sequences are SGHNT and YYREEE (reference sequence).

This clonotype was counted only a few times. One end of the junction varies from germline; a read error may be responsible. The chain is built from TRBV7-2 and TRBJ1-5; D is perhaps TRBD1 (6 bases). The length of the CDR3 is 14 residues. Germline CDR1 and CDR2: SGHTA and FQGNSA. CDR3 sequence (DNA): TGTGCCAGCAGCTGGTCGGAGGGGGGTCAGCCCCTGCATTTT. This sequence encodes CASSWSEGGQPLHF.

This clonotype was detected only a few times. The chain is built from TRBV3-1 and TRBJ1-2, with 8 positions matching TRBD1. Germline CDR1 reads LGHDT; CDR2 reads YNNKEL (reference sequence). The junction had 9 bases not matched to a gene; V was cut back by 1 base and J by 8 bases. This CDR3 region has 15 residues. The chain's CDR3 is CASSQGWTGPRGYTF. CDR3 sequence (DNA): TGTGCCAGCAGCCAAGGTTGGACAGGGCCGCGGGGCTACACCTTC. The entire variable domain, with the rest obtained from reference TRBV3-1 and TRBJ1-2, is as follows: DTAVSQTPKYLVTQMGNDKSIKCEQNLGHDTMYWYKQDSKKFLKIMFSYNNKELIINETVPNRFSPKSPDKAHLNLHINSLELGDSAVYFCASSQGWTGPRGYTFGSGTRLTVV.

This chain connects TRBV7-9 to TRBJ1-1; the match to TRBD1 covers 8 bases. V was pared by 4 bases and J by 5 bases, with 6 bases of the junction left unmatched. The CDR3 loop spans 14 amino acids. From germline, CDR1 is SEHNR and CDR2 FQNEAQ (reference sequence). This chain's CDR3 is CASSSAGGRTEAFF. The CDR3 nucleotides read TGTGCCAGCAGCTCCGCAGGGGGCAGGACTGAAGCTTTCTTT.

V usage is TRBV9 and J usage is TRBJ2-2; a possible D gene is TRBD2 (7 bases). Germline loops: CDR1 SGDLS, CDR2 YYNGEE. The CDR3 contains 16 residues. The V end was cut by 4 bases, the J end by 0 bases, with 13 bases between. The CDR3 reads CASSHTGTTNTGELFF. As DNA, the CDR3 is TGTGCCAGCAGCCACACAGGGACTACGAACACCGGGGAGCTGTTTTTT.